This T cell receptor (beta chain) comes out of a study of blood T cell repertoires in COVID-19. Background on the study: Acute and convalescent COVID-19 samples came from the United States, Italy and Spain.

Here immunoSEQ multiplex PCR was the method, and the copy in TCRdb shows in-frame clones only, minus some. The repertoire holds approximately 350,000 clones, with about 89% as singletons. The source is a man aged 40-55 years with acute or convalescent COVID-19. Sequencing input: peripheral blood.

The CDR3, as DNA: TGTGCCAGCAGCCATCCCGGGACAGGGGCACGTCGTGAGCAGTACTTC. This encodes CASSHPGTGARREQYF. The V call is TRBV7-9, the J call TRBJ2-7, with TRBD1 matching 10 bases. Per germline, CDR1 SEHNR and CDR2 FQNEAQ (reference sequence). V dropped 5 bases and J dropped 7; count of bases not matched to a gene: 14. The CDR3 spans 16 residues.